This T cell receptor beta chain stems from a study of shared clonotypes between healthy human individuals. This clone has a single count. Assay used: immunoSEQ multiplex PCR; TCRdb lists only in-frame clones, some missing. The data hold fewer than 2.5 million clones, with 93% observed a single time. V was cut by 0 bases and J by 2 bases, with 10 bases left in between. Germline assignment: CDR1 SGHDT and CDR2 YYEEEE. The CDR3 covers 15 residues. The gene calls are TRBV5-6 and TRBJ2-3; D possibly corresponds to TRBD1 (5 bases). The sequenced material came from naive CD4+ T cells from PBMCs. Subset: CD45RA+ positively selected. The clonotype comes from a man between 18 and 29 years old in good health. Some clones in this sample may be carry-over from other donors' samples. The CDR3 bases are TGTGCCAGCAGCTTGGAACAGGATGTCACAGATACGCAGTATTTT. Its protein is CASSLEQDVTDTQYF. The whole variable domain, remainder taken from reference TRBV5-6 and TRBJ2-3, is DAGVTQSPTHLIKTRGQQVTLRCSPKSGHDTVSWYQQALGQGPQFIFQYYEEEERQRGNFPDRFSGHQFPNYSSELNVNALLLGDSALYLCASSLEQDVTDTQYFGPGTRLTVL.